Listed below are T cell receptor beta chains from one sample, sequenced in a study of T cells in Graves' hyperthyroidism and ophthalmopathy. TCRdb re-analysed the multiplex PCR reads in MiXCR, keeping a single row per CDR3 protein. The sample lists approximately 640,000 distinct CDR3 sequences; about 45% were seen once. The sample was peripheral blood or thyroid tissue (not recorded which). All receptors come from an adult man with Graves' disease, either hyperthyroidism or ophthalmopathy (not recorded which). CDR3s include the opening cysteine and the closing phenylalanine or tryptophan. Fields, in order: V gene, J gene, D gene, clone size, CDR3 DNA, CDR3 protein. The D gene is left open where the match is weak. Clone size is shown for a subset of rows, as once, few, many or a class of expanded clone.

>TRBV7-3|TRBJ2-2|TRBD2|few
TGTGCCAGCAGCTTTGTGGGAGGGGCCGGGGAGCTGTTTTTT
CASSFVGGAGELFF
>TRBV29-1|TRBJ2-6|NA|many
TGCAGCGTAGCTGTGATACGAAATGGGGCCAACGTCCTGACTTTC
CSVAVIRNGANVLTF
>TRBV11-2|TRBJ1-1|TRBD1|NA
TGTGCCAGCAGCTTGACAGGGTGGGCTGAAGCTTTCTTT
CASSLTGWAEAFF
>TRBV29-1|TRBJ1-3|NA|many
TGCAGCGTTGAAGCAGGGGACTCTGGAAACACCATATATTTT
CSVEAGDSGNTIYF
>TRBV6-6|TRBJ2-5|NA|NA
TGTGCCAGCACCTACCTTGCGGTGGAGACCCAGTACTTC
CASTYLAVETQYF
>TRBV25-1|TRBJ1-6|TRBD1|many
TGTGCCAGCAGTGATAACCGACAGGGGAATTCACCCCTCCACTTT
CASSDNRQGNSPLHF
>TRBV29-1|TRBJ1-1|TRBD1|NA
TGCAGCGTTGAATGGGGACAGGGGGACGGTGAAGCTTTCTTT
CSVEWGQGDGEAFF
>TRBV6-5|TRBJ1-2|NA|few
TGTGCCAGCAGTTATTTAGGGCCGGGGGAAGGCTACACCTTC
CASSYLGPGEGYTF
>TRBV2|TRBJ1-5|NA|many
TGTGCCGGAGGGGGGGAAAACAATCAGCCCCAGCATTTT
CAGGGENNQPQHF
>TRBV7-2|TRBJ2-7|NA|few
TGTGCCAGCAGCTTAGTTATGGGAACCCAATACGAGCAGTACTTC
CASSLVMGTQYEQYF
>TRBV11-2|TRBJ1-6|NA|NA
TGCGCCAGCAACCAGGACGACACTTCCTATAATTCACCCCTCCACTTT
CASNQDDTSYNSPLHF
>TRBV2|TRBJ1-4|NA|many
TGTGCCAGCAGAGGACACCCCCGAGGTGAAAAACTGTTTTTT
CASRGHPRGEKLFF
>TRBV2|TRBJ2-2|NA|many
TGTGCCAGCAGTGCTGACAACACCGGGGAGCTGTTTTTT
CASSADNTGELFF
>TRBV27|TRBJ1-2|NA|once
TGTGCCAGCAGTTTTCCGGGGGGGGTCTATGGCTACACCTTC
CASSFPGGVYGYTF
>TRBV6-5|TRBJ1-2|TRBD1|many
TGTGCCAGCAAGGGACAGCACGGATGGTATGGCTACACCTTC
CASKGQHGWYGYTF
>TRBV20-1|TRBJ2-7|TRBD2|few
TGCAGTGCCAACGTGGCGGGAGGGAACTCCTACGAGCAGTACTTC
CSANVAGGNSYEQYF
>TRBV15|TRBJ1-3|NA|NA
TGTGCCACCAGCAGCTCTACAGGAATCTCTGGAAACACCATATATTTT
CATSSSTGISGNTIYF
>TRBV19|TRBJ2-7|TRBD2|few
TGTGCCAGTAGTCTAAGGACTAGCGGGAGGTCCTACGAGCAGTACTTC
CASSLRTSGRSYEQYF
>TRBV5-1|TRBJ1-3|NA|NA
TGCGCCAGCAGCTTGGGCGGAACCAGCTACTCTGGAAACACCATATATTTT
CASSLGGTSYSGNTIYF
>TRBV10-2|TRBJ1-2|NA|few
TGCGCCAGCAGTGCGAGATTAACAGGAACGTATGGCTACACCTTC
CASSARLTGTYGYTF
>TRBV2|TRBJ1-1|NA|once
TGTGCCAGCAGTTTAGGGCAGGCGGTGATCACTGAAGCTTTCTTT
CASSLGQAVITEAFF
>TRBV20-1|TRBJ2-5|NA|few
TGCAGTGCTAGAGATCCCATCCAAGAGACCCAGTACTTC
CSARDPIQETQYF
>TRBV7-9|TRBJ2-7|TRBD2|few
TGTGCCAGCAGCAGCCCGCCGGGGGGCTCCTACGAGCAGTACTTC
CASSSPPGGSYEQYF
>TRBV25-1|TRBJ1-3|NA|NA
TGTGCCAGCAGTGCTAGTGTCACCTCTGGAAACACCATATATTTT
CASSASVTSGNTIYF
>TRBV20-1|TRBJ1-2|NA|few
TGCAGTGCTAGGGTCGACGGGACCCCCTATGGCTACACCTTC
CSARVDGTPYGYTF
>TRBV29-1|TRBJ1-5|TRBD1|many
TGCAGCGTTGGACAGGGGGATCAGCCCCAGCATTTT
CSVGQGDQPQHF
>TRBV6-2/TRBV6-3|TRBJ2-5|NA|few
TGTGCCAGCAGTTACTCCCCCGGTGGCCAGTACTTC
CASSYSPGGQYF
>TRBV2|TRBJ1-4|TRBD1|NA
TGTGCCAACAGCCCCCCCGGGACAGGGGGCGAAGGAGGTGAAAAACTGTTTTTT
CANSPPGTGGEGGEKLFF
>TRBV2|TRBJ2-5|TRBD1|few
TGTGCCAGCAACGGGGGGACAGGGCCTAAAGAGACCCAGTACTTC
CASNGGTGPKETQYF
>TRBV10-1|TRBJ2-2|NA|many
TGCGCCAGCAGTGAGATTGGGGCGGGGGAGCTGTTTTTT
CASSEIGAGELFF
>TRBV19|TRBJ1-1|TRBD1|NA
TGTGCCAGTAGATTGGCAGGGGGCTCTAACACTGAAGCTTTCTTT
CASRLAGGSNTEAFF